The 29 T cell receptor beta chains below were found in one sample sequenced in a study of PD-1 blockade in classical Hodgkin lymphoma. Time point denoted: cycle 4 day 1 (C4D1), after 6 weeks of nivolumab. Relapse after autologous stem cell transplantation occurred in every patient, and brentuximab vedotin exposure varied. Magnetic negative selection of thawed PBMCs was the method by which CD4+ T cells were purified. The assay was immunoSEQ multiplex PCR, and TCRdb's table has in-frame clones only and misses some. In the table there are about 28,000 clones, around 85% of which are singletons. The sample here was CD4+ T cells from blood, taken before the fourth cycle of nivolumab. These receptors all stem from a human donor with classical Hodgkin lymphoma.

This chain connects TRBV6-5 to TRBJ2-5; the D gene is possibly TRBD2 (5 bases). Germline assignment: CDR1 MNHEY and CDR2 SVGAGI. V lost 8 bases and J 0 bases, leaving 16 bases between the germline ends. This CDR3 has 15 residues. The CDR3 loop reads CASGPDYSYQETQYF. The CDR3 DNA reads TGTGCCAGCGGACCTGACTACTCGTACCAAGAGACCCAGTACTTC.

This rearrangement joins TRBV10-3 to TRBJ1-3, with D perhaps TRBD1 (5 bases). V gave up 6 bases and J gave up 2 bases, with 14 bases separating them. This CDR3 comprises 15 residues. Per germline, CDR1 ENHRY and CDR2 SYGVKD. DNA for the CDR3: TGTGCCATCAGCTGGGACCGACTAACTGGAAACACCATATATTTT. Translation: CAISWDRLTGNTIYF.

In nucleotides, the CDR3 is TGTGCCATCAGTGAGTCGTACGTTAACTATGGCTACACCTTC. Residues: CAISESYVNYGYTF. J is TRBJ1-2 and V is TRBV10-3; D is unclear. Germline CDR1 and CDR2: ENHRY and SYGVKD. Trimming cost V 0 bases and J 1 base, with 6 bases left between them. The CDR3 has 14 amino acids.

CDR3 sequence: CASSRYGLENTEAFF. The CDR3 region has the DNA TGTGCCAGCAGCAGGTACGGCCTTGAGAACACTGAAGCTTTCTTT. V and J are TRBV7-9 and TRBJ1-1; D call uncertain. V lost 5 bases and J 1 base, leaving 14 bases between the germline ends. Germline lookup yields CDR1 SEHNR and CDR2 FQNEAQ (reference sequence). The length of the CDR3 is 15 residues.

The chain uses TRBV5-4 and TRBJ1-2; 9 bases agree with TRBD1. V gave up 0 bases and J gave up 7 bases; unmatched junction bases: 7. This CDR3 comprises 15 residues. Germline CDR1 and CDR2: SGHNT and YYREEE (reference sequence). The CDR3 bases are TGTGCCAGCAGCTTGGCGGACAGGGGAATAAGTGGCTACACCTTC. The encoded protein is CASSLADRGISGYTF.

The chain uses TRBV2 and TRBJ1-4; no firm D call. V dropped 3 bases and J dropped 8 bases, with 16 bases sitting between them. From germline, CDR1 is SNHLY and CDR2 FYNNEI. This CDR3 has 15 residues. The CDR3 here is CASSDRGGGWEKLFF. Here the CDR3 DNA reads TGTGCCAGCAGTGATCGGGGAGGTGGATGGGAAAAACTGTTTTTT.

The V gene is TRBV10-3, the J gene TRBJ2-1, with 7 bases identical to TRBD1. The CDR3 is 13 residues long. J gave up 6 bases and V 4 bases, and 3 bases lay outside the gene matches. Germline CDR1 is ENHRY and CDR2 is SYGVKD. The CDR3, as DNA: TGTGCCATCAGTGGATCAGGGGGCAATGAGCAGTTCTTC. Protein: CAISGSGGNEQFF.

The chain recombines TRBV27 with TRBJ2-2; D is undetermined. There are 13 residues in the CDR3. In germline, CDR1 is MNHEY, CDR2 SMNVEV (reference sequence). V was pared by 6 bases and J by 3 bases, with 8 bases between. The chain's CDR3 is CASRPYDTGELFF. The CDR3 region has the DNA TGTGCCAGCAGGCCATACGACACCGGGGAGCTGTTTTTT.

Only one count was recorded for this clone. V and J are TRBV5-4 and TRBJ2-3; D call uncertain. V shed 3 bases and J shed 0 bases, with 11 bases lying between them. This CDR3 is built from 15 residues. Germline V gene lookup returns CDR1 SGHNT and CDR2 YYREEE (reference sequence). The CDR3 DNA reads as TGTGCCAGCAGCTATGGCAGTTCTAGCACAGATACGCAGTATTTT. Protein: CASSYGSSSTDTQYF.

This clone was seen only a few times. The rearrangement uses TRBV7-9 and TRBJ2-1; 7 bases agree with TRBD2. CDR3 size: 14 residues. CDR1 and CDR2 from the germline V gene are SEHNR and FQNEAQ (reference sequence). After removal of 2 bases from V and 7 bases from J, the junction contained 5 bases not matched to a gene. The CDR3 sequence: CASSLLSGVNEQFF. As DNA, the CDR3 is TGTGCCAGCAGCTTACTAAGCGGGGTTAATGAGCAGTTCTTC.

The chain is built from TRBV2 and TRBJ2-7, with 9 bases matching TRBD1. The CDR3 has 13 residues. Germline lookup yields CDR1 SNHLY and CDR2 FYNNEI. The junction had 0 bases not matched to a gene; V was cut back by 4 bases and J by 2 bases. The CDR3 is CASSGQGAYEQYF. As DNA, the CDR3 is TGTGCCAGCAGTGGACAGGGGGCCTACGAGCAGTACTTC.

This clone came up a few times. The chain carries TRBV19 and TRBJ1-1, with D tentatively TRBD1 (5 bases). The CDR3 consists of 13 residues. The V gene's germline CDR1 is LNHDA and CDR2 SQIVND (reference sequence). Trimming shortened V by 3 bases and J by 3 bases, and 8 bases separated the two germline ends. The CDR3 sequence is CASSIRGDTEAFF. The CDR3 coding sequence is TGTGCCAGTAGTATCCGGGGGGACACTGAAGCTTTCTTT.

The chain links TRBV6-5 to TRBJ1-1; D remains ambiguous. Trimming stripped 2 bases from V and 2 bases from J, with 3 bases between. The CDR3 contains 12 residues. CDR1 and CDR2 (germline): MNHEY, SVGAGI. This CDR3 reads CASSYANTEAFF. In DNA form, the CDR3 reads TGTGCCAGCAGTTACGCTAACACTGAAGCTTTCTTT.

The chain employs TRBV5-4 and TRBJ2-5; D ambiguous. CDR3 length: 13 amino acids. The germline V gene has CDR1 SGHNT and CDR2 YYREEE (reference sequence). Trimming stripped 1 base from V and 4 bases from J, with 8 bases between. The CDR3 region has the DNA TGTGCCAGCAGCTTGTCAATGGGAGAGACCCAGTACTTC. Amino acid sequence: CASSLSMGETQYF.

The chain has TRBV5-6 and TRBJ2-7, with D uncertain. This CDR3 comprises 13 residues. CDR1 SGHDT and CDR2 YYEEEE come from the germline V gene. V lost 1 base, J lost 2 bases, and 7 bases lay in between. The CDR3 loop reads CASSLRSTYEQYF. Here the CDR3 DNA reads TGTGCCAGCAGCTTGAGGAGTACCTACGAGCAGTACTTC.

This clone is a singleton in its sample. The chain links TRBV19 to TRBJ2-7, with 8 bases that match TRBD1. Germline V gene data show CDR1 as LNHDA and CDR2 as SQIVND (reference sequence). The ends lost 6 bases at V and 4 bases at J; junction bases unmatched: 5. The CDR3 runs to 13 residues. CDR3 DNA: TGTGCCAGTAGCATGGACAGGGAATACGAGCAGTACTTC. It codes for CASSMDREYEQYF.

The chain couples TRBV9 to TRBJ2-3, with D maybe TRBD1 (5 bases). The germline V gene encodes CDR1 SGDLS and CDR2 YYNGEE. This CDR3 is built from 14 residues. Trimming shortened V by 0 bases and J by 3 bases, and 8 bases separated the two germline ends. The CDR3 nucleotides are TGTGCCAGCAGCGTAGAAGGGGAAACAGATACGCAGTATTTT. It encodes CASSVEGETDTQYF.

The chain recombines TRBV28 with TRBJ1-2; D is perhaps TRBD1 (5 bases). Trimming left V 1 base short and J 8 bases short, with 14 bases between. Germline-derived CDR1 and CDR2 are MDHEN and SYDVKM. The CDR3 extends over 14 amino acids. The CDR3 sequence: CASSLLFRAKGYTF. For the CDR3, the DNA is TGTGCCAGCAGTTTATTATTCAGGGCTAAAGGCTACACCTTC.

The J gene is TRBJ2-1, the V gene TRBV7-2; either TRBD1 or TRBD2 may fit D (5 bases each). The V end was cut by 3 bases, the J end by 0 bases, with 9 bases between. Germline V gene lookup returns CDR1 SGHTA and CDR2 FQGNSA. The CDR3 is 15 residues long. CDR3 protein: CASSFRGLSYNEQFF. CDR3 coding DNA: TGTGCCAGCAGCTTCCGGGGCCTCTCCTACAATGAGCAGTTCTTC.

This rearrangement joins TRBV29-1 to TRBJ2-7; TRBD1 might be the D (6 bases). V was cut by 0 bases and J by 7 bases, with 10 bases left in between. This CDR3 has 12 amino acids. CDR1 and CDR2 from the germline V gene are SQVTM and ANQGSEA. The CDR3 here is CSVEDTQGEQYF. The CDR3 DNA follows: TGCAGCGTTGAAGACACGCAGGGGGAGCAGTACTTC.

The chain joins TRBV18 to TRBJ2-2; TRBD1 might be the D (5 bases). Germline V lookup: CDR1 KGHSH, CDR2 LQKENI. CDR3 length: 16 amino acids. V dropped 0 bases and J dropped 3 bases, with 11 bases sitting between them. CDR3 protein: CASSPPMGPDTGELFF. CDR3 nucleotides: TGTGCCAGCTCACCACCGATGGGGCCGGACACCGGGGAGCTGTTTTTT.

The V gene is TRBV19, the J gene TRBJ2-5; 11 nucleotides align to TRBD2. The V gene's germline CDR1 is LNHDA and CDR2 SQIVND (reference sequence). With V trimmed by 7 bases and J by 6 bases, 10 bases remained unmatched. The length of the CDR3 is 15 residues. CDR3 bases: TGTGCCAGTACCAATAGCGGGGGGGATGGGAAGACCCAGTACTTC. This codes for CASTNSGGDGKTQYF.

V usage is TRBV6-5 and J usage is TRBJ1-3; D possibly corresponds to TRBD1 (6 bases). V lost 4 bases and J 4 bases, leaving 11 bases between the germline ends. Looked up from germline, CDR1 is MNHEY and CDR2 is SVGAGI. The CDR3 runs 14 residues. The CDR3 bases are TGTGCCAGCAGTTCCACAGGGTTAGGAAACACCATATATTTT. It is translated as CASSSTGLGNTIYF.

The gene calls are TRBV5-1 and TRBJ2-7; D could derive from TRBD1 or TRBD2 (6 bases each). V was clipped by 1 base and J by 3 bases, with 11 bases between them. Germline-derived CDR1 and CDR2 are SGHRS and YFSETQ. The CDR3 sequence is 14 residues long. CDR3 in DNA: TGCGCCAGCAGCTTGTCAGGGGACTTCTACGAGCAGTACTTC. This codes for CASSLSGDFYEQYF.

About this clone itself: In the same sample, other DNA sequences code for this CDR3. CDR3 sequence reads: CASSPTPSTNEKLFF. In DNA, the CDR3 is TGTGCCAGCTCACCCACACCCTCAACTAATGAAAAACTGTTTTTT. The rearrangement joins TRBV18 to TRBJ1-4; no clear D. Trimming stripped 3 bases from V and 0 bases from J, with 8 bases between. CDR1 KGHSH and CDR2 LQKENI come from the germline V gene. CDR3 length: 15 amino acids.

The rearrangement uses TRBV4-3 and TRBJ2-6, with 9 bases lining up with TRBD1. From germline, CDR1 is LGHNA and CDR2 YSLEER. V lost 0 bases to trimming and J lost 2 bases; unmatched junction nucleotides: 2. The CDR3 runs 17 residues. CDR3 amino acids: CASSQETGGAGANVLTF. CDR3 nucleotide sequence: TGCGCCAGCAGCCAAGAGACAGGGGGGGCTGGGGCCAACGTCCTGACTTTC.

This chain connects TRBV10-3 to TRBJ2-2; TRBD2 agrees at 9 bases. Germline trimming cut 7 bases from V and 4 bases from J; bases unmatched to any gene: 7. The CDR3 covers 15 residues. The germline CDR1 and CDR2 sequences are ENHRY and SYGVKD. The DNA for the CDR3 is TGTGCCATCAAGGGCGGGAGGGCCAGCACCGGGGAGCTGTTTTTT. This sequence encodes CAIKGGRASTGELFF.

V gene TRBV6-5 combines with J gene TRBJ2-7; D not certain. V was pared by 10 bases and J by 2 bases, with 15 bases between. Per germline, CDR1 MNHEY and CDR2 SVGAGI. The CDR3 runs to 13 residues. The CDR3 DNA follows: TGTGCCACCCGTGTTACAGCAGCCTACGAGCAGTACTTC. Translating gives CATRVTAAYEQYF.

V and J are TRBV19 and TRBJ2-3, with 12 positions matching TRBD2. CDR1 is LNHDA and CDR2 is SQIVND in the germline V gene (reference sequence). This CDR3 comprises 15 residues. The V segment lost 1 base and the J segment 5 bases; nucleotides outside the gene matches: 1. CDR3 in amino acids: CASSIGLAGEDTQYF. For the CDR3, the DNA is TGTGCCAGTAGTATAGGACTAGCGGGAGAAGATACGCAGTATTTT.